Below, one T cell receptor beta chain is given with its context. Living in about 25 US areas, the participants were between roughly 18 and 89 years of age. V lost 3 bases, J lost 4 bases, and 12 bases lay in between. This CDR3 contains 14 residues. Germline-derived CDR1 and CDR2 are DFQATT and SNEGSKA (reference sequence). The data were taken from a study of blood T cell repertoires in COVID-19. Libraries were prepared by immunoSEQ multiplex PCR; TCRdb keeps only in-frame clonotypes and omits some of them. The profile covers roughly 250,000 clones, with 70% to 90% appearing a single time and approximately 1.9% taken by the ten largest.

The sample comprised PBMCs or T cells enriched from blood (not recorded which). The chain is built from TRBV20-1 and TRBJ2-2; D might be TRBD2 (5 bases). The sequence derives from a woman aged 45-65 years who had recovered from COVID-19. The CDR3 DNA is TGCAGTGCTAGTTACCGGGATTCCACCGGGGAGCTGTTTTTT. As protein: CSASYRDSTGELFF.